This T cell receptor beta chain came from a study of blood T cell repertoires in COVID-19. As for the study in general: T cells, B-cell-depleted T cells, or PBMCs provided the cDNA or gDNA that served as material.

This table comes from immunoSEQ multiplex PCR, and its TCRdb copy is limited to in-frame clones, with some not included. The table includes 650,000 to 800,000 clones, just under 90% detected once. The CDR3 sequence is 15 residues long. CDR1 and CDR2 (germline): LGHDT, YNNKEL (reference sequence). The ends were cut back, 0 bases at V and 4 bases at J, with 12 bases in the middle. Sequenced sample: peripheral blood. This chain links TRBV3-1 (or the pseudogene TRBV3-2) with TRBJ1-2; D may be TRBD1 (5 bases). This receptor was identified in a woman under 30 with acute or convalescent COVID-19. CDR3 bases: TGTGCCAGCAGCCAAGACGAGGGAGGGGTCTATGGCTACACCTTC. This sequence encodes CASSQDEGGVYGYTF.